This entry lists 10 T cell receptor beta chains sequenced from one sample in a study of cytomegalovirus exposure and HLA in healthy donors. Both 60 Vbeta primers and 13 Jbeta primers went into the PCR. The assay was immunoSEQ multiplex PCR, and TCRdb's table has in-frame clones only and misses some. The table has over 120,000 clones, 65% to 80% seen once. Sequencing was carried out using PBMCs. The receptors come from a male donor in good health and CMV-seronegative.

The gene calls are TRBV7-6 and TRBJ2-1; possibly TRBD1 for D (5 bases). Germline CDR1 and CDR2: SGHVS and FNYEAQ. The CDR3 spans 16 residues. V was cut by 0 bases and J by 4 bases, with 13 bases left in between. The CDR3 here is CASSLAGTGGYNEQFF. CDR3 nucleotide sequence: TGTGCCAGCAGCTTAGCGGGCACAGGTGGGTACAATGAGCAGTTCTTC.

The CDR3 region has the DNA TGTGCCAGCAGCTTCAGGGTCGCAGATACGCAGTATTTT. It yields the protein CASSFRVADTQYF. The genes are TRBV7-2 and TRBJ2-3, with D possibly TRBD1 on 5 matching bases. The CDR3 sequence is 13 residues long. In germline, CDR1 is SGHTA, CDR2 FQGNSA. V was trimmed by 3 bases and J by 4 bases, leaving 8 bases between them.

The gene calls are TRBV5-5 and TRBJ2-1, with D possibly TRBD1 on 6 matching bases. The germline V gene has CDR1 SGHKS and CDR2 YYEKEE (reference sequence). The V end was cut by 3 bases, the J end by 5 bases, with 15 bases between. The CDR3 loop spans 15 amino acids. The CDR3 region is CASSSTGIFDNEQFF. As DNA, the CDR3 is TGTGCCAGCAGCTCTACAGGGATTTTCGACAATGAGCAGTTCTTC.

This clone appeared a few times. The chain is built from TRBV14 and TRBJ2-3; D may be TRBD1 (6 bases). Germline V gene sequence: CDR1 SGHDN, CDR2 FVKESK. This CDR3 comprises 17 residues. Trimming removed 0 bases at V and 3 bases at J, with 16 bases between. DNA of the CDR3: TGTGCCAGCAGCCAAGATTGGGGGCCGTTCCTTACAGATACGCAGTATTTT. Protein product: CASSQDWGPFLTDTQYF.

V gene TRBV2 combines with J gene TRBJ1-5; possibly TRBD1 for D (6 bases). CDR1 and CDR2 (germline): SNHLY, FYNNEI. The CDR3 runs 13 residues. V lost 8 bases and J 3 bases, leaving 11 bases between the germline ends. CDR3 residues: CASGRDNNQPQHF. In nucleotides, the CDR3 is TGTGCCAGCGGCCGGGACAACAATCAGCCCCAGCATTTT.

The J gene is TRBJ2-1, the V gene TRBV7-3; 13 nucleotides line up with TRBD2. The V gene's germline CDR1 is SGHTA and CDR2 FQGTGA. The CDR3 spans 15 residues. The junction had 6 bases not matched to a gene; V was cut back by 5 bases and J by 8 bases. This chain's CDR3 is CASSRTSGSLYEQFF. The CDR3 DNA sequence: TGTGCCAGCAGCCGGACTAGCGGGAGTCTATATGAGCAGTTCTTC.

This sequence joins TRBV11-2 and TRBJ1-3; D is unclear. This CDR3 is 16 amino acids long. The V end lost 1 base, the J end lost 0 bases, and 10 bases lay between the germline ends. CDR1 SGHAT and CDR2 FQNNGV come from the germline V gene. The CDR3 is CASSLGSHFSGNTIYF. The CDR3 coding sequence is TGTGCCAGCAGCTTAGGATCCCACTTCTCTGGAAACACCATATATTTT. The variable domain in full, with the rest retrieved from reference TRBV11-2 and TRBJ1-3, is EAGVAQSPRYKIIEKRQSVAFWCNPISGHATLYWYQQILGQGPKLLIQFQNNGVVDDSQLPKDRFSAERLKGVDSTLKIQPAKLEDSAVYLCASSLGSHFSGNTIYFGEGSWLTVV.

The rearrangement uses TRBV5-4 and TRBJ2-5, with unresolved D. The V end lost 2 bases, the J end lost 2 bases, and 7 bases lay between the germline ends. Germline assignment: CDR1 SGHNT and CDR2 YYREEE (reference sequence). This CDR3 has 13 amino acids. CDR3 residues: CASSFGRQETQYF. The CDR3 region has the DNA TGTGCCAGCAGCTTTGGCAGACAAGAGACCCAGTACTTC.

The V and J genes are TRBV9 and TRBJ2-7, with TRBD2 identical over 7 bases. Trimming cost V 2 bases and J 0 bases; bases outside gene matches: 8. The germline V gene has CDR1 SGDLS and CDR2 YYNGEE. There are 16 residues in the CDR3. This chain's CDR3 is CASSVSGWGGSYEQYF. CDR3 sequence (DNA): TGTGCCAGCAGCGTTTCGGGGTGGGGGGGCTCCTACGAGCAGTACTTC.

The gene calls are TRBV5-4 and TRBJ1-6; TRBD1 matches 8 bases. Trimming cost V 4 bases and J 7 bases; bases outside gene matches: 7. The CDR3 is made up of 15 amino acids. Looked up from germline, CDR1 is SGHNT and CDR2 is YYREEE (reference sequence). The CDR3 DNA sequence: TGTGCCAGCAGCCCACGGACAGGGAGAAATTCACCCCTCCACTTT. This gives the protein CASSPRTGRNSPLHF. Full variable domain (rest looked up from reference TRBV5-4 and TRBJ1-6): ETGVTQSPTHLIKTRGQQVTLRCSSQSGHNTVSWYQQALGQGPQFIFQYYREEENGRGNFPPRFSGLQFPNYSSELNVNALELDDSALYLCASSPRTGRNSPLHFGNGTRLTVT.